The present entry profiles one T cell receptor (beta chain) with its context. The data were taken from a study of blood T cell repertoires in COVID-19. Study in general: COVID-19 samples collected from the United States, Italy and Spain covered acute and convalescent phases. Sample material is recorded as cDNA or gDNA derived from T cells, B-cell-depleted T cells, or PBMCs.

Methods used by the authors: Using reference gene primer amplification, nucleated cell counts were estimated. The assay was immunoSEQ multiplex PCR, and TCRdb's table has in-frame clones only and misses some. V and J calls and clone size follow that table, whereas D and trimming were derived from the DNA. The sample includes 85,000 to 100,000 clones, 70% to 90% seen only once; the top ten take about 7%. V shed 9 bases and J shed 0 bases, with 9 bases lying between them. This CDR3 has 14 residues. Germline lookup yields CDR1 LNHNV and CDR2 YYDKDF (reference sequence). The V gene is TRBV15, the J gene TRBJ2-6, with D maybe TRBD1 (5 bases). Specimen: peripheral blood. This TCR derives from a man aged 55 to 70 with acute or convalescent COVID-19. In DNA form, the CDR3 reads TGTGCCACAAGGACAATCTCTGGGGCCAACGTCCTGACTTTC. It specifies CATRTISGANVLTF.